Sequencing of this T cell receptor beta chain was carried out in a study of blood T cell repertoires in COVID-19. Study-level background: Donors in the United States, Italy and Spain gave samples during acute or convalescent COVID-19. PBMCs, B-cell-depleted T cells, or T cells were the source of the cDNA or gDNA that made up the material.

Germline lookup yields CDR1 MDHEN and CDR2 SYDVKM. The V and J ends lost 5 bases and 4 bases, in that order; junction bases with no gene match: 9. This CDR3 contains 15 residues. Original processing methods: Using reference gene primer amplification, nucleated cell counts were estimated. Profiling relied on immunoSEQ multiplex PCR, and the TCRdb table lists in-frame clones only, not all of them. The V and J calls and clone size were taken over from that table, and D and trimming were inferred from the DNA. The top ten hold 0.88% of the sample, which has 95,000 to 150,000 clones, around nine tenths seen once.

The genes are TRBV28 and TRBJ1-2; 8 bases line up with TRBD1. The TCR comes from a woman between 45 and 65 years old with active or convalescent COVID-19. Sequenced material: peripheral blood. The CDR3 nucleotides are TGTGCCAGCAGTGCATTCCGGGACAGGTCCTATGGCTACACCTTC. It encodes CASSAFRDRSYGYTF.